The TCR beta chain described here comes from a study of T cell responses to AZD1222 COVID-19 vaccine. Study conclusions and caveats: Donor demographics were predominantly white British with a female majority; clonal diversity may be underestimated. Seropositive at baseline were only a handful of AZD1222 recipients. Within unmutated variant regions lay the reported targets of nearly half of spike-specific TCRs.

On this clone itself: Its cognate antigen is unknown.

TCRdb's table, derived via immunoSEQ multiplex PCR, lists solely in-frame clones and lacks some. The sample has roughly 160,000 clones, about nine tenths seen once; the top ten hold under 2.5%. The sequencing here drew on peripheral blood, taken on day 0 of AZD1222 vaccination. The receptor comes from an adult in good health.

The CDR3 coding sequence is TGCGCCAGCAGCCAGAGGGCGATCAGGGGCCCTAACTATGGCTACACCTTC. Translated: CASSQRAIRGPNYGYTF. V and J are TRBV4-1 and TRBJ1-2; tentative D call: TRBD1 (6 bases). Between the trimmed V and J ends, which lost 3 bases and 0 bases, there was a span of 17 bases. Germline CDR1 reads MGHRA; CDR2 reads YSYEKL. The CDR3 has 17 amino acids.